Listed below are T cell receptor beta chains from one sample, sequenced in a study of radiotherapy plus CTLA-4 blockade in lung cancer. Libraries were prepared by immunoSEQ multiplex PCR; TCRdb keeps only in-frame clonotypes and omits some of them. The sample consists of 55,000 to 65,000 clones, 60% to 80% of them appearing once. The material sequenced was peripheral blood, taken from a patient treated with radiotherapy plus ipilimumab. The receptor source for this set is a human donor with non-small cell lung cancer who had a complete response to radiotherapy plus ipilimumab. Each CDR3 is given with its conserved first and last residue. D genes are given only for firm matches. Some rows have no size entry. The others give once, few or many, or a class for an expanded clone.

v_call: TRBV28; clone_size: few; j_call: TRBJ1-4; d_call: -; cdr3_nt: TGTGCCAGCAGTCCCAACCAGGGGCAGAATGAAAAACTGTTTTTT; cdr3_aa: CASSPNQGQNEKLFF
v_call: TRBV7-9; clone_size: few; j_call: TRBJ2-7; d_call: -; cdr3_nt: TGTGCCAGCCTGGGGGGAGTGGGGGGCGAGCAGTACTTC; cdr3_aa: CASLGGVGGEQYF
v_call: TRBV7-6; clone_size: -; j_call: TRBJ1-1; d_call: -; cdr3_nt: TGTGCCAGCAGCCCAGGGCTAGGGGACACTGAAGCTTTCTTT; cdr3_aa: CASSPGLGDTEAFF
v_call: TRBV7-2; clone_size: once; j_call: TRBJ2-7; d_call: TRBD1; cdr3_nt: TGTGCCAGCAGCCGCGCCGGGACAGGGCCCTACGAGCAGTACTTC; cdr3_aa: CASSRAGTGPYEQYF
v_call: TRBV30; clone_size: few; j_call: TRBJ2-5; d_call: -; cdr3_nt: TGTGCCTGGAGTGTAACGTACGGTCAAGAGACCCAGTACTTC; cdr3_aa: CAWSVTYGQETQYF
v_call: TRBV14; clone_size: -; j_call: TRBJ2-5; d_call: TRBD2; cdr3_nt: TGTGCCAGCAGCCAAGCGGGGGGGACTGGTGAGACCCAGTACTTC; cdr3_aa: CASSQAGGTGETQYF
v_call: TRBV30; clone_size: once; j_call: TRBJ2-7; d_call: -; cdr3_nt: TGTGCCTGGGCGAAAGTCGGTTACGAGCAGTACTTC; cdr3_aa: CAWAKVGYEQYF
v_call: TRBV19; clone_size: -; j_call: TRBJ2-2; d_call: -; cdr3_nt: TGTGCCAGTAGTATAGATCTAGTAAGGGGTTTAACCGGGGAGCTGTTTTTT; cdr3_aa: CASSIDLVRGLTGELFF
v_call: TRBV5-1; clone_size: -; j_call: TRBJ1-1; d_call: TRBD1; cdr3_nt: TGCGCCAGCAGCTTCCCCCTACATAGACAGGGGCCGGGAAGGAACACTGAAGCTTTCTTT; cdr3_aa: CASSFPLHRQGPGRNTEAFF
v_call: TRBV4-2; clone_size: -; j_call: TRBJ2-7; d_call: TRBD2; cdr3_nt: TGTGCCAGCAGCCAAGCTAGCGGGGCGTACGAGCAGTACTTC; cdr3_aa: CASSQASGAYEQYF
v_call: TRBV15; clone_size: -; j_call: TRBJ2-7; d_call: TRBD1; cdr3_nt: TGTGCCACCAGCAGTTTGCCGGGACAGGGGAATAGCTACGAGCAGTACTTC; cdr3_aa: CATSSLPGQGNSYEQYF
v_call: TRBV28; clone_size: -; j_call: TRBJ2-7; d_call: -; cdr3_nt: TGTGCCAGCAGTTTTTTCCCGGGCGGGCCCAACTTTTTAAGCGGCTACGAGCAGTACTTC; cdr3_aa: CASSFFPGGPNFLSGYEQYF
v_call: TRBV4-1; clone_size: -; j_call: TRBJ2-3; d_call: TRBD2; cdr3_nt: TGCACCAGCAGCCGAACACCGGGACTAAAGGCGGATACGCAGTATTTT; cdr3_aa: CTSSRTPGLKADTQYF
v_call: TRBV5-8; clone_size: once; j_call: TRBJ2-7; d_call: -; cdr3_nt: TGTGCCAGCAGCTTGGCAAGCGGCGCCCTCCACGAGCAGTACTTC; cdr3_aa: CASSLASGALHEQYF
v_call: TRBV18; clone_size: -; j_call: TRBJ1-5; d_call: -; cdr3_nt: TGTGCCAGCTCACCACCCGGCAGGGTAGAAGGTCAGCCCCAGCATTTT; cdr3_aa: CASSPPGRVEGQPQHF
v_call: TRBV10-3; clone_size: -; j_call: TRBJ1-3; d_call: -; cdr3_nt: TGTGCCATCAGTGGCGCAGGGGACGGAAACACCATATATTTT; cdr3_aa: CAISGAGDGNTIYF
v_call: TRBV7-2; clone_size: -; j_call: TRBJ2-7; d_call: -; cdr3_nt: TGTGCCAGCAGCCGACTCTACGAGCAGTACTTC; cdr3_aa: CASSRLYEQYF
v_call: TRBV6-1; clone_size: -; j_call: TRBJ2-1; d_call: TRBD2; cdr3_nt: TGTGCCAGCAGTGAAGTATATCATTTGGCTAGCGGGAGCTCCTACAATGAGCAGTTCTTC; cdr3_aa: CASSEVYHLASGSSYNEQFF
v_call: TRBV18; clone_size: -; j_call: TRBJ2-5; d_call: -; cdr3_nt: TGTGCCAGCTCACCACAGGTTTCCAGGCCTCGCCAAGAGACCCAGTACTTC; cdr3_aa: CASSPQVSRPRQETQYF
v_call: TRBV9; clone_size: once; j_call: TRBJ1-6; d_call: -; cdr3_nt: TGTGCCAGCAGCGTAGATTCGACAGCGCGTCTGGGAAGAAATTCACCCCTCCACTTT; cdr3_aa: CASSVDSTARLGRNSPLHF